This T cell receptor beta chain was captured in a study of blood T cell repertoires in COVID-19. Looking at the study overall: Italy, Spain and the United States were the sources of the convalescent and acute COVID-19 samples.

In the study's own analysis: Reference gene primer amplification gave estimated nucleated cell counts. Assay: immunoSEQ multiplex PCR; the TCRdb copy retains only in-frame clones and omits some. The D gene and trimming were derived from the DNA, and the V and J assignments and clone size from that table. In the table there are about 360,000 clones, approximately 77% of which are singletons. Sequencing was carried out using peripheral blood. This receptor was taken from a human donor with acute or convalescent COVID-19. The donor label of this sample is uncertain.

CDR3 nucleotides: TGTGCCAGCAGCTTTCTCGGGGGGCGTACGAACACTGAAGCTTTCTTT. It encodes CASSFLGGRTNTEAFF. The rearrangement uses TRBV5-4 and TRBJ1-1, with D perhaps matching TRBD1 (6 bases). The ends were cut back, 2 bases at V and 1 base at J, with 15 bases in the middle. CDR1 SGHNT and CDR2 YYREEE come from the germline V gene (reference sequence). The CDR3 is 16 amino acids.